The subject of this entry is one T cell receptor beta chain. Its specificity is not known. This specimen belongs to a study of radiotherapy plus CTLA-4 blockade in lung cancer. Findings and caveats of the study: Clones of tumor-derived TCRs expanded in blood after radiotherapy plus ipilimumab.

Measured with immunoSEQ multiplex PCR; TCRdb has only the in-frame clones, and not every one. The sample shows about 51,000 clones, approximately 80% of them seen only once. Trimming removed 11 bases from V and 4 bases from J; junction bases left unmatched: 11. The V gene's germline CDR1 is MNHEY and CDR2 SVGAGI. This CDR3 comprises 14 residues. CTLA-4 blockade with ipilimumab, together with focal radiation, was given to patients with chemo-refractory metastatic non-small-cell lung cancer. V gene TRBV6-5 combines with J gene TRBJ2-5; 9 positions match TRBD1. Sequencing was performed on peripheral blood, taken from a patient treated with radiotherapy plus ipilimumab. The source is a human donor with non-small cell lung cancer whose response to radiotherapy plus ipilimumab could not be evaluated. The CDR3 region is CAVRDRVVRETQYF. The DNA for the CDR3 is TGTGCCGTACGGGACAGGGTAGTAAGAGAGACCCAGTACTTC.